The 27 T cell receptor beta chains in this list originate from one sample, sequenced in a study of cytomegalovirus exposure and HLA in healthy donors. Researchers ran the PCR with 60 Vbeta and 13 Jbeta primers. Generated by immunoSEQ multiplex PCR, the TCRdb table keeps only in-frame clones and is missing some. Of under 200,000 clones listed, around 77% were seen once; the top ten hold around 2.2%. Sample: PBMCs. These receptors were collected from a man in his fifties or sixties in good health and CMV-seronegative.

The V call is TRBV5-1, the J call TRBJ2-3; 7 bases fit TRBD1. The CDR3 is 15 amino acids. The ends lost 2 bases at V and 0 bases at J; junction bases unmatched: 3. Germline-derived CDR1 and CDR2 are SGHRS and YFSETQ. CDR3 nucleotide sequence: TGCGCCAGCAGCTTACAGGGGCCTAGCACAGATACGCAGTATTTT. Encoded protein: CASSLQGPSTDTQYF.

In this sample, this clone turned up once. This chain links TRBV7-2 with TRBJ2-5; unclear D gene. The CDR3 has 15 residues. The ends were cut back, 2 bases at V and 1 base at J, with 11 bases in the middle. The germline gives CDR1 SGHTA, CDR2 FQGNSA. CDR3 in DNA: TGTGCCAGCAGCTTAAAGCATGGTGCCCAAGAGACCCAGTACTTC. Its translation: CASSLKHGAQETQYF.

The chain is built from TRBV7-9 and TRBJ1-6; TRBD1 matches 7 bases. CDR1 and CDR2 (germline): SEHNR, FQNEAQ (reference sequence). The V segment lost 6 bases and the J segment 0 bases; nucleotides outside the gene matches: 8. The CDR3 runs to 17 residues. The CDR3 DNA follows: TGTGCCAGCAGACGACAGGGATTAAGCTCCTATAATTCACCCCTCCACTTT. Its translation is CASRRQGLSSYNSPLHF.

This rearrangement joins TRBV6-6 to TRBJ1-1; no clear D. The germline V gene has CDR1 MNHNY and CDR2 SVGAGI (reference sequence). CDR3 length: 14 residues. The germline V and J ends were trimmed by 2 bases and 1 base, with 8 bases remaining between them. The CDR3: CASSYRSANTEAFF. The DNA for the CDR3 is TGTGCCAGCAGTTACCGGTCCGCGAACACTGAAGCTTTCTTT.

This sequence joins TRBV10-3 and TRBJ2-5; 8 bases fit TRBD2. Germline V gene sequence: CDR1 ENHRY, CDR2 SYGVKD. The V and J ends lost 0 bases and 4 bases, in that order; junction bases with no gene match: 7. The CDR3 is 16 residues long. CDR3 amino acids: CAISESNSGGVETQYF. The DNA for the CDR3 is TGTGCCATCAGTGAGTCGAATTCGGGAGGGGTAGAGACCCAGTACTTC.

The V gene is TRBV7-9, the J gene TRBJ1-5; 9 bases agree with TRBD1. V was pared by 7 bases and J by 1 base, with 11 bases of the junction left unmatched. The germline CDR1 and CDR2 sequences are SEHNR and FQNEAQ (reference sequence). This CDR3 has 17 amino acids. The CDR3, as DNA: TGTGCCAGCACCTCGGACAGGGGAATATTGAGCAATCAGCCCCAGCATTTT. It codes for CASTSDRGILSNQPQHF. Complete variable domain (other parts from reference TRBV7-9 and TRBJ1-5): DTGVSQNPRHKITKRGQNVTFRCDPISEHNRLYWYRQTLGQGPEFLTYFQNEAQLEKSRLLSDRFSAERPKGSFSTLEIQRTEQGDSAMYLCASTSDRGILSNQPQHFGDGTRLSIL.

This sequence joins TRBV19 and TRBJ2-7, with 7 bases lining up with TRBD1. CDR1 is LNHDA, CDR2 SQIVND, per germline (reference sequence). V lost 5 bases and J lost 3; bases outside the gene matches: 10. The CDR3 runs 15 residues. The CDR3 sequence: CASSLRVGGIYEQYF. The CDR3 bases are TGTGCCAGTAGTCTCCGGGTAGGGGGCATCTACGAGCAGTACTTC.

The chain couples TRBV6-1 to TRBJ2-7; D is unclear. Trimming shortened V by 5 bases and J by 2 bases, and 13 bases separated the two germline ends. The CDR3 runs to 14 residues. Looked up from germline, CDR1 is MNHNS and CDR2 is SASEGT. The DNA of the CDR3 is TGTGCCAGCAGTTTGTCCTTCTCTGCCTACGAGCAGTACTTC. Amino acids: CASSLSFSAYEQYF.

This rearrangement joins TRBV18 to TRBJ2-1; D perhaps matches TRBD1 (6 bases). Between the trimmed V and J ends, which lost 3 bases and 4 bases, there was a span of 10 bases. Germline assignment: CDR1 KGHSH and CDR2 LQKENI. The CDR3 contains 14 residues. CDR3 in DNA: TGTGCCAGCTCACCCATCACAGGGTACAATGAGCAGTTCTTC. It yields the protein CASSPITGYNEQFF.

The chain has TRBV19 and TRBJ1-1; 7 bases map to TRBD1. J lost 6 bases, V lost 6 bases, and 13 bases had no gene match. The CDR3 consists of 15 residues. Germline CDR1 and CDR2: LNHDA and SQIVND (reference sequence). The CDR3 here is CASSSTPRQGAEAFF. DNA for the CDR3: TGTGCCAGTAGCTCCACACCCCGACAGGGCGCTGAAGCTTTCTTT.

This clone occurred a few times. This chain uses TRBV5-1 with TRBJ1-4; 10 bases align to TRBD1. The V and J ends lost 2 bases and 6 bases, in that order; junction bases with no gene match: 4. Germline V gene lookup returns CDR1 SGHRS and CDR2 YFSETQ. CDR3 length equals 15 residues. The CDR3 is CASSFTGTGDEKLFF. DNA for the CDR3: TGCGCCAGCAGCTTTACCGGGACAGGGGATGAAAAACTGTTTTTT.

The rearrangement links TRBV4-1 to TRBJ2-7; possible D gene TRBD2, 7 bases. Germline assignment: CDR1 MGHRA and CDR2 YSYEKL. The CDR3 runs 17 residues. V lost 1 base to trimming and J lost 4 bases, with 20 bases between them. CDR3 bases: TGCGCCAGCAGCCAAGGAGGGGGGGCAGGTTGGAAATACGAGCAGTACTTC. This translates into CASSQGGGAGWKYEQYF.

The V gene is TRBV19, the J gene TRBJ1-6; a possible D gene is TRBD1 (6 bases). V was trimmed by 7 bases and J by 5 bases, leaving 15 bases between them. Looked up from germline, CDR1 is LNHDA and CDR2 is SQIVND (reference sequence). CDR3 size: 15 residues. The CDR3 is CASIDGQGNNSPLHF. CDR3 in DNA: TGTGCCAGTATCGACGGGCAGGGGAATAATTCACCCCTCCACTTT.

CDR3 DNA sequence: TGCGCCAGCAGCTTGGAAGAGGGAGCTAACTATGGCTACACCTTC. Amino acid sequence: CASSLEEGANYGYTF. The chain combines TRBV5-1 with TRBJ1-2; D not resolved. CDR1 and CDR2 (germline): SGHRS, YFSETQ. CDR3 length: 15 amino acids. The ends were cut back, 0 bases at V and 0 bases at J, with 9 bases in the middle.

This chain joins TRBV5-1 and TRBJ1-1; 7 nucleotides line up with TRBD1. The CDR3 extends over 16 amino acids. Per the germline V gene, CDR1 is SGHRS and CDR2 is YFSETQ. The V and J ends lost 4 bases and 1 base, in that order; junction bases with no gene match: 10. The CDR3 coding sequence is TGCGCCAGCAGCGGAGGGGACAGCCCAGAGAACACTGAAGCTTTCTTT. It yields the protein CASSGGDSPENTEAFF.

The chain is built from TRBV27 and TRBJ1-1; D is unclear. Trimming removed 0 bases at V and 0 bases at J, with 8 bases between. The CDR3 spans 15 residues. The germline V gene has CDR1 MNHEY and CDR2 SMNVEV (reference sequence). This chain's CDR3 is CASSLSAGLNTEAFF. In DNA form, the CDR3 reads TGTGCCAGCAGTTTATCGGCAGGATTGAACACTGAAGCTTTCTTT.

The CDR3 region is CASSPAREIGSYEQYF. As DNA, the CDR3 is TGTGCCAGTAGCCCTGCCCGGGAGATAGGATCCTACGAGCAGTACTTC. The rearrangement links TRBV19 to TRBJ2-7, with D perhaps matching TRBD2 (6 bases). Between the trimmed V and J ends, which lost 6 bases and 1 base, there was a span of 19 bases. This CDR3 comprises 16 residues. The V gene's germline CDR1 is LNHDA and CDR2 SQIVND (reference sequence).

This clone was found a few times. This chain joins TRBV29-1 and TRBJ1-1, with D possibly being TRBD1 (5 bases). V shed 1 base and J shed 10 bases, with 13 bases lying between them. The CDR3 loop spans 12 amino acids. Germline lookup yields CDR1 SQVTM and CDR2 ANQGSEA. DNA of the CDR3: TGCAGCGTTGAAGGCCAGGGATGCGGAGCTTTCTTT. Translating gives CSVEGQGCGAFF.

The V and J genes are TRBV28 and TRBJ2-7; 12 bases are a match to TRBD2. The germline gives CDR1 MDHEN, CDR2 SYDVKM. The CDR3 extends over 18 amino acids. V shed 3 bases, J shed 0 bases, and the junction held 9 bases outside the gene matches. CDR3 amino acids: CASSFSGLAGLSSYEQYF. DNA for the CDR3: TGTGCCAGCAGTTTTTCCGGACTAGCGGGATTGAGCTCCTACGAGCAGTACTTC.

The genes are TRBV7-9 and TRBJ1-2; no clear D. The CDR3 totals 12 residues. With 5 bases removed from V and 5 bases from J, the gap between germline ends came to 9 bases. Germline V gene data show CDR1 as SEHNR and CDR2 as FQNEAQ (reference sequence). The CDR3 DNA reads TGTGCCAGCAGCCTGCGCTTTTATGGCTACACCTTC. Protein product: CASSLRFYGYTF. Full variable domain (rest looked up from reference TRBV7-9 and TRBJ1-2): DTGVSQNPRHKITKRGQNVTFRCDPISEHNRLYWYRQTLGQGPEFLTYFQNEAQLEKSRLLSDRFSAERPKGSFSTLEIQRTEQGDSAMYLCASSLRFYGYTFGSGTRLTVV.

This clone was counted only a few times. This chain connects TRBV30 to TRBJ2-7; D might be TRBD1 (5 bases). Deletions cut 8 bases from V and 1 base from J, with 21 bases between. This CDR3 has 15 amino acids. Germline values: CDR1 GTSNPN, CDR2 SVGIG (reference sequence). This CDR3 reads CALTTRRAFSYEQYF. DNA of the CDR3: TGTGCCCTGACCACCCGCAGGGCATTTTCCTACGAGCAGTACTTC. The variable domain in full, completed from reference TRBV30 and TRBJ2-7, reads SQTIHQWPATLVQPVGSPLSLECTVEGTSNPNLYWYRQAAGRGLQLLFYSVGIGQISSEVPQNLSASRPQDRQFILSSKKLLLSDSGFYLCALTTRRAFSYEQYFGPGTRLTVT.

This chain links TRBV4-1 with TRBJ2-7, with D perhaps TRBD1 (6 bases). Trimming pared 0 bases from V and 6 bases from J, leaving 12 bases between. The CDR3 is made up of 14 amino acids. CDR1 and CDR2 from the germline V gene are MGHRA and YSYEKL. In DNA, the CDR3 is TGCGCCAGCAGCCAAGAAAGGGGGAAGGGCGAGCAGTACTTC. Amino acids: CASSQERGKGEQYF.

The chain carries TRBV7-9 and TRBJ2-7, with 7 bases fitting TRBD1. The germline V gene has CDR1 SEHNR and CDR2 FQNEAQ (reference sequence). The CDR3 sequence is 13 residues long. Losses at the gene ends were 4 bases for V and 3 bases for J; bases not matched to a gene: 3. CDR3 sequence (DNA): TGTGCCAGCAGCTCGGACAGGATCTACGAGCAGTACTTC. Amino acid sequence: CASSSDRIYEQYF.

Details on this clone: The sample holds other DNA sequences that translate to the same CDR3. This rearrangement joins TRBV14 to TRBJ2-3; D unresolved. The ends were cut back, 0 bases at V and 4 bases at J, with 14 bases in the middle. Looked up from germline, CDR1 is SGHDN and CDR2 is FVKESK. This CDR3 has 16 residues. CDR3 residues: CASSQEVRPRPDTQYF. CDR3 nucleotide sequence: TGTGCCAGCAGCCAAGAGGTTCGTCCTAGGCCAGATACGCAGTATTTT.

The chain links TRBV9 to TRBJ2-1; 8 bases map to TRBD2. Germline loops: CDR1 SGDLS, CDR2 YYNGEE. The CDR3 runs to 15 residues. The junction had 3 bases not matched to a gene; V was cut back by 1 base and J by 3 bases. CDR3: CASSVTSGGYNEQFF. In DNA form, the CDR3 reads TGTGCCAGCAGCGTAACTAGCGGAGGCTACAATGAGCAGTTCTTC.

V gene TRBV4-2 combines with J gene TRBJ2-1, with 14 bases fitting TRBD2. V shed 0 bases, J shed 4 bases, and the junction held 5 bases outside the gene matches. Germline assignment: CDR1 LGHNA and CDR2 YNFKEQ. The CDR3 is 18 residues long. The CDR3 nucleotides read TGTGCCAGCAGCCAAGATTCGGGACTAGCGGGGGAATACAATGAGCAGTTCTTC. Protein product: CASSQDSGLAGEYNEQFF.

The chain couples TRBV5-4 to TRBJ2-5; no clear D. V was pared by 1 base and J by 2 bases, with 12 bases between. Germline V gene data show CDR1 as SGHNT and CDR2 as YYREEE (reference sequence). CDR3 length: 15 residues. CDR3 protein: CASSLYGRLQETQYF. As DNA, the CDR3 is TGTGCCAGCAGCTTGTATGGCAGATTACAAGAGACCCAGTACTTC.